These T cell receptor beta chains were read from a single sample in a study of cytomegalovirus exposure and HLA in healthy donors. Sequencing was performed with immunoSEQ multiplex PCR; in TCRdb, only in-frame clones are kept and a portion is missing. This table has over 120,000 clones, 82% appearing once. What was sequenced was PBMCs. Receptors were obtained from a woman aged 55-75 years in good health and CMV-seropositive. The CDR3 runs from the conserved cysteine through the conserved F or W. A D gene is named only where the DNA matches it firmly. Size is omitted from some rows. Given values are once, few, many or a class for expanded clones.

cdr3_nt cdr3_aa d_call cdr3_length j_call clone_size v_call
TGTGCCTGTCGGGAGGCGGGAGGGCTGGGTACGCAGTATTTT CACREAGGLGTQYF TRBD2 14 TRBJ2-3 . TRBV30
TGCGCCAGCCAAACCCCCTCTAAAGGGGCCGAGCAGTACTTC CASQTPSKGAEQYF . 14 TRBJ2-7 . TRBV10-2
TGTGCCAGCAGCCTCGACAGGGCTTCTGGAAACACCATATATTTT CASSLDRASGNTIYF TRBD1 15 TRBJ1-3 . TRBV5-5
TGTGCCAGCAGCTCCCCGCACGCTAGCGGCTACGAGCAGTACTTC CASSSPHASGYEQYF TRBD2 15 TRBJ2-7 . TRBV7-8
TGTGCCAGCAGTTATTCGGACAGCTACGAGCAGTACTTC CASSYSDSYEQYF . 13 TRBJ2-7 . TRBV6-5
TGTGCCAGCAAGGGTAGCGGGCCGCAAGAGACCCAGTACTTC CASKGSGPQETQYF TRBD2 14 TRBJ2-5 . TRBV2
TGTGCCACGCTAAGCCGGGCCCGGGATGTGGGCTACACCTTC CATLSRARDVGYTF . 14 TRBJ1-2 . TRBV27
TGTGCCAGCAGTCTGACAGGGGATGAGCAGTTCTTC CASSLTGDEQFF TRBD1 12 TRBJ2-1 . TRBV28
TGCGCCAGCAGCCAAGGACTAGCGGGGGGTGGATTGGAGCTGTTTTTT CASSQGLAGGGLELFF TRBD2 16 TRBJ2-2 few TRBV4-3
TGTGCCAGCAGCTTAAGAGGGGGTTTTCCAGGGGGCACCGGGGAGCTGTTTTTT CASSLRGGFPGGTGELFF TRBD1 18 TRBJ2-2 few TRBV7-3
TGCGCCAGCAGCTTGAGGTCTCAGGGGGGATACAATGAGCAGTTCTTC CASSLRSQGGYNEQFF . 16 TRBJ2-1 . TRBV5-1
TGTGCCAGCAGCTTACAGTCTGTCACCGGGGAGCTGTTTTTT CASSLQSVTGELFF . 14 TRBJ2-2 . TRBV7-9
TGTGCCAGTAGTTCCCCCGGGACTAGCGGGAGGTTCAATGAGCAGTTCTTC CASSSPGTSGRFNEQFF TRBD2 17 TRBJ2-1 . TRBV19
TGTGCCAGCAGTTTGGGAAGGGGCGTGGGCACTGAAGCTTTCTTT CASSLGRGVGTEAFF . 15 TRBJ1-1 . TRBV28
TGCGCCAGCAGCTCCGAGACAGGGGAAGTCGATGAGCAGTTCTTC CASSSETGEVDEQFF TRBD1 15 TRBJ2-1 . TRBV5-1
TGTGCCAGCAGCCTTCGGGCTAGCGGCTACGAGCAGTACTTC CASSLRASGYEQYF TRBD2 14 TRBJ2-7 . TRBV5-8
TGTGCCAGCAGCAGACGACAGATAAACACTGAAGCTTTCTTT CASSRRQINTEAFF . 14 TRBJ1-1 . TRBV5-8
TGCAGCGGCGGACAGGGGGGTGAGACCCAGTACTTC CSGGQGGETQYF TRBD1 12 TRBJ2-5 . TRBV29-1
TGTGCCAGCAGTGAGGGCCAGGGGGCGCTGGCTAACTATGGCTACACCTTC CASSEGQGALANYGYTF TRBD1 17 TRBJ1-2 . TRBV27
TGTGCCAGCAGCGCCGGACAGTCCTACAATGAGCAGTTCTTC CASSAGQSYNEQFF . 14 TRBJ2-1 . TRBV7-3
TGTGCCATCACGGCAGGGGTCGACACCGGGGAGCTGTTTTTT CAITAGVDTGELFF . 14 TRBJ2-2 . TRBV10-3
TGCGCCAGCAGCGGGTGGGGGGTATCAGGAGACAATGAGCAGTTCTTC CASSGWGVSGDNEQFF . 16 TRBJ2-1 . TRBV5-1
TGTGCCAGTAGTATAGACGAGTTACCTTATCAGCCCCAGCATTTT CASSIDELPYQPQHF . 15 TRBJ1-5 few TRBV19
TGCGCCAGCAGCAATGACAGGGGGCGGGTCGAGCAGTACTTC CASSNDRGRVEQYF TRBD1 14 TRBJ2-7 . TRBV5-1
TGTGCCAGCAGTTTGCGGGGCAATGAGCAGTTCTTC CASSLRGNEQFF . 12 TRBJ2-1 . TRBV6-5
TGTGCCAGCAGCGCTGGGACTAGCGGGAGTGTAACAGATACGCAGTATTTT CASSAGTSGSVTDTQYF TRBD2 17 TRBJ2-3 . TRBV9
TGTGCCAGCAGTTCAGGGGGTAGCTACGAGCAGTACTTC CASSSGGSYEQYF TRBD1 13 TRBJ2-7 . TRBV28
TGTGCCAGCAGTTTCGCCGTCGGGGAGCCCCAGCATTTT CASSFAVGEPQHF . 13 TRBJ1-5 . TRBV7-9
TGTGCCAGCAGCTTAGCAGGGAACCCCACCTACGAGCAGTACTTC CASSLAGNPTYEQYF . 15 TRBJ2-7 . TRBV11-3
TGTGCCAGCAGCCCACTTCAGGGATTTCTCACCGGGGAGCTGTTTTTT CASSPLQGFLTGELFF . 16 TRBJ2-2 . TRBV7-3
TGTGCCAGCAGTTACTCTTTAGCGGGAACCTACAATGAGCAGTTCTTC CASSYSLAGTYNEQFF TRBD2 16 TRBJ2-1 . TRBV6-5
TGTGCCAGCAGCCTCCTAGCGGAGCTGAACACCGGGGAGCTGTTTTTT CASSLLAELNTGELFF TRBD2 16 TRBJ2-2 . TRBV7-9